What follows is one TCR beta chain and its context. Antigen specificity is unknown. These data originate in a study of cytomegalovirus exposure and HLA in healthy donors. This CDR3 comprises 15 residues. Germline-derived CDR1 and CDR2 are SNHLY and FYNNEI. Trimming removed 6 bases from V and 5 bases from J; junction bases left unmatched: 9. Notes on the study in general: Based on reports, TCR beta sequences accurately predicted HLA-A and HLA-B alleles for most subjects.

Use of 60 Vbeta and 13 Jbeta primers characterized the PCR. Using immunoSEQ multiplex PCR, the repertoire was profiled, and TCRdb retains in-frame clones only, with some absent. Here the sample spans tens of thousands of clones, around 80% being singletons. The J gene is TRBJ2-7, the V gene TRBV2; TRBD2 matches 11 bases. The receptor was isolated from a man younger than 40 in good health and CMV-seronegative. The material sequenced was PBMCs. The CDR3 reads CASSGTSGPNNEQYF. The CDR3 region has the DNA TGTGCCAGCAGCGGGACTAGCGGACCGAACAACGAGCAGTACTTC.